Presented here are 2 T cell receptor beta chains from one specimen sequenced in a study of blood T cell repertoires in COVID-19. Profiled with immunoSEQ multiplex PCR; TCRdb holds only in-frame clones, not every one. Of 330,000 or so clones detected, roughly nine tenths appear once; the ten largest clones hold 2.5% to 3%. Material for sequencing was PBMCs or T cells enriched from blood (not recorded which). The receptors shown here come from a woman in her 30s who had recovered from COVID-19.

This chain joins TRBV6-6 and TRBJ2-7, with 12 bases identical to TRBD2. The CDR3 is 12 residues long. CDR1 and CDR2 from the germline V gene are MNHNY and SVGAGI (reference sequence). Trimming removed 4 bases from V and 12 bases from J; junction bases left unmatched: 4. The CDR3 region has the DNA TGTGCCAGCAGTTCCGGACTAGCGGGAAGGTACTTC. Its translation: CASSSGLAGRYF.

J is TRBJ1-2 and V is TRBV30, with 12 positions matching TRBD1. The trim removed 1 base at V and 7 bases at J, leaving 4 bases unmatched. The CDR3 has 14 amino acids. Germline CDR1 reads GTSNPN; CDR2 reads SVGIG (reference sequence). CDR3 sequence reads: CAWSAGQGAFGYTF. Written as DNA, the CDR3 is TGTGCCTGGAGTGCGGGACAGGGGGCTTTTGGCTACACCTTC.